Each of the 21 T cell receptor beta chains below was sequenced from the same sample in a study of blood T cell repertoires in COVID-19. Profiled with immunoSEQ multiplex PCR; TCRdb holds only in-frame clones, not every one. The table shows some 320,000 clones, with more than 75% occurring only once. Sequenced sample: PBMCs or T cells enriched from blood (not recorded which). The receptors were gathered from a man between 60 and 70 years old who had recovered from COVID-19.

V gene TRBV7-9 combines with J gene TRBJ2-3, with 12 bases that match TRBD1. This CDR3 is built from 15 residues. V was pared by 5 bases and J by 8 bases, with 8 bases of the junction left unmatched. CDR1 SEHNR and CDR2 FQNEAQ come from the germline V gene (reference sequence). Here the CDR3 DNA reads TGTGCCAGCAGCCATGGGACAGGGGGCATGGTTACGCAGTATTTT. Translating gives CASSHGTGGMVTQYF.

In DNA form, the CDR3 reads TGTGCCAGCAGTTACGGGGCAGGGGGCGACACCGGGGAGCTGTTTTTT. Its translation is CASSYGAGGDTGELFF. The V and J genes are TRBV6-5 and TRBJ2-2; the match to TRBD1 covers 8 bases. The CDR3 contains 16 residues. Germline V CDR1 and CDR2: MNHEY, SVGAGI. With 2 bases clipped from V and 3 bases from J, the junction kept 5 bases outside the gene matches.

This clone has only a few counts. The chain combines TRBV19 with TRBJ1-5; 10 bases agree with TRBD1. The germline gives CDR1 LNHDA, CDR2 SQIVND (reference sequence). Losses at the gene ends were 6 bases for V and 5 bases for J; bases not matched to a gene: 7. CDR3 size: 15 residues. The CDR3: CASRRQGARDQPQHF. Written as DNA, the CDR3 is TGTGCCAGTAGGCGACAGGGGGCTAGAGATCAGCCCCAGCATTTT.

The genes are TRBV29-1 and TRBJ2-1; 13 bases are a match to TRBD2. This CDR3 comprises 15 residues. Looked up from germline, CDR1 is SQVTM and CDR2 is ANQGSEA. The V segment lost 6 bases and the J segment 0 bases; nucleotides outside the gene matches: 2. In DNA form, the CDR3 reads TGCAGCGTCCGGACTAGCGGGAGCTCCTACAATGAGCAGTTCTTC. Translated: CSVRTSGSSYNEQFF.

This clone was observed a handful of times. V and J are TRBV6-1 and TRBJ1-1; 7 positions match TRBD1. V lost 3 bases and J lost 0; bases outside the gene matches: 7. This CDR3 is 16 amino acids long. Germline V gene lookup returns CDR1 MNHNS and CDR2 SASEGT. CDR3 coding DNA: TGTGCCAGCAGTGACGGAGGGGGCACCTTGAACACTGAAGCTTTCTTT. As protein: CASSDGGGTLNTEAFF.

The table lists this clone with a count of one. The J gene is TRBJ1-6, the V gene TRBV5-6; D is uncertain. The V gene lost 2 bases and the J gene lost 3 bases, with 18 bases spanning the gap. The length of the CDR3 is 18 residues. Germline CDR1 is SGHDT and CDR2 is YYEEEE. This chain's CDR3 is CASSFGGSSAYYNSPLHF. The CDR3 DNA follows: TGTGCCAGCAGCTTCGGCGGCTCGAGCGCCTACTATAATTCACCCCTCCACTTT.

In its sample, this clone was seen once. CDR3 residues: CASSRTGLGGNTEAFF. Written as DNA, the CDR3 is TGTGCCAGCTCACGGACAGGCTTAGGTGGGAACACTGAAGCTTTCTTT. This rearrangement joins TRBV18 to TRBJ1-1, with 7 positions matching TRBD1. The CDR3 runs to 16 residues. The V gene's germline CDR1 is KGHSH and CDR2 LQKENI. With 4 bases clipped from V and 1 base from J, the junction kept 9 bases outside the gene matches. Variable domain in full (rest from reference TRBV18 and TRBJ1-1): NAGVMQNPRHLVRRRGQEARLRCSPMKGHSHVYWYRQLPEEGLKFMVYLQKENIIDESGMPKERFSAEFPKEGPSILRIQQVVRGDSAAYFCASSRTGLGGNTEAFFGQGTRLTVV.

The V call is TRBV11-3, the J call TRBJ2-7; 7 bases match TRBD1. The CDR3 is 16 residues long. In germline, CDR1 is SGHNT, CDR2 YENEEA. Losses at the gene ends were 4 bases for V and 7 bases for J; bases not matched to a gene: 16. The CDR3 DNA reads TGTGCCAGCAGCTCCCGCGGCAATCGACAGGGAAGTGAGCAGTACTTC. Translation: CASSSRGNRQGSEQYF.

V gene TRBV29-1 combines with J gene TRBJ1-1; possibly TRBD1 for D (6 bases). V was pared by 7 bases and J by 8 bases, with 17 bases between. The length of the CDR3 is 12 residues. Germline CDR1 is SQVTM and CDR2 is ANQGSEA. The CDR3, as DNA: TGCAGCGCTTCAGGGGAGGGGATCGAAGCTTTCTTT. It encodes CSASGEGIEAFF.

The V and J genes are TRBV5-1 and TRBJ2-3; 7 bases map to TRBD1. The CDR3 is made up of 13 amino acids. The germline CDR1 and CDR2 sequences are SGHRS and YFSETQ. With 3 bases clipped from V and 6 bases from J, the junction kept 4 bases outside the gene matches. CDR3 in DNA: TGCGCCAGCAGCTACAGGGGTGCGGATACGCAGTATTTT. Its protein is CASSYRGADTQYF. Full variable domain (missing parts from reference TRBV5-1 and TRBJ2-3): KAGVTQTPRYLIKTRGQQVTLSCSPISGHRSVSWYQQTPGQGLQFLFEYFSETQRNKGNFPGRFSGRQFSNSRSEMNVSTLELGDSALYLCASSYRGADTQYFGPGTRLTVL.

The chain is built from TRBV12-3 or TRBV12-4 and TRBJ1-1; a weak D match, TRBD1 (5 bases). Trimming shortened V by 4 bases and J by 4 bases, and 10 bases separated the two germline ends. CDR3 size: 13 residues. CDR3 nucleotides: TGTGCCAGCAGTTCCCAGGGTATCACTGAAGCTTTCTTT. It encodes CASSSQGITEAFF.

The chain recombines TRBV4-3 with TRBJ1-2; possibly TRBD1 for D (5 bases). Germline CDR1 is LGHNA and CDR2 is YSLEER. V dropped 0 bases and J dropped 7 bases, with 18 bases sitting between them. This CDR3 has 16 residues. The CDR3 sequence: CASSQDNTGRLFGYTF. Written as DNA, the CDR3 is TGCGCCAGCAGCCAAGATAATACAGGTCGCCTTTTTGGCTACACCTTC.

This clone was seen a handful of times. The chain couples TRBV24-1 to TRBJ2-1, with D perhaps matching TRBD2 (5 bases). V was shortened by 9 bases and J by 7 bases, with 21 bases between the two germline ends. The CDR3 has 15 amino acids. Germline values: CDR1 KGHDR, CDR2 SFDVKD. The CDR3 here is CATSSGAANLNEQFF. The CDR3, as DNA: TGTGCCACCTCCTCTGGAGCGGCTAATTTAAATGAGCAGTTCTTC.

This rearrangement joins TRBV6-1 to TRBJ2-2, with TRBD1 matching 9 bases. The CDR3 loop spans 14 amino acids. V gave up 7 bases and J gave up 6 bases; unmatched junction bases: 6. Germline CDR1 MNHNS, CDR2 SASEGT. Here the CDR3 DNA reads TGTGCCAGCACCCTACGACAGGGGGCCGGGGAGCTGTTTTTT. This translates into CASTLRQGAGELFF.

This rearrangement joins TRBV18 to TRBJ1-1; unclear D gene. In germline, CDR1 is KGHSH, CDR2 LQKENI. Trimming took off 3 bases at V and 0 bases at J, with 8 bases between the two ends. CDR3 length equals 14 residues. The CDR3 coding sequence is TGTGCCAGCTCACCCATAACATTGAACACTGAAGCTTTCTTT. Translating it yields CASSPITLNTEAFF.

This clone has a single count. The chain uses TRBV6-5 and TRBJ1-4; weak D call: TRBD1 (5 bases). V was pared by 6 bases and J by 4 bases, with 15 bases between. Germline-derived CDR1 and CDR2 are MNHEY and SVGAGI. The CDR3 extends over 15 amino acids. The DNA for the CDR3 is TGTGCCAGCAGGCTGGGGGGTTCCGGTAATGAAAAACTGTTTTTT. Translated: CASRLGGSGNEKLFF.

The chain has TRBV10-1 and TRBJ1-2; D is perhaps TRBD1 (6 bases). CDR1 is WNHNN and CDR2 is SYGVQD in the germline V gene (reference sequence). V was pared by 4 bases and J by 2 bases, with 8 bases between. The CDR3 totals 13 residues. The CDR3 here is CASSGGQNYGYTF. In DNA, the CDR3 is TGCGCCAGCAGTGGAGGACAGAACTATGGCTACACCTTC.

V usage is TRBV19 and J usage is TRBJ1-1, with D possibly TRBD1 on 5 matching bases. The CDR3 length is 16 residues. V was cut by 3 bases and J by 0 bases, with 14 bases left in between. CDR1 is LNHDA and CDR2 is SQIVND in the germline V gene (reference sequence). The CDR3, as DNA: TGTGCCAGTAGTATGAAGGGGCGGTCGATGAACACTGAAGCTTTCTTT. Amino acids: CASSMKGRSMNTEAFF.

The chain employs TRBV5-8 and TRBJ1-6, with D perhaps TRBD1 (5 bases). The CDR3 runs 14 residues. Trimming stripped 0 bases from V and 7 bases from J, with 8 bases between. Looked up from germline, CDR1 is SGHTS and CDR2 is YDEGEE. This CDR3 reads CASSLVRANSPLHF. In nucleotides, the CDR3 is TGTGCCAGCAGCTTGGTCAGGGCAAATTCACCCCTCCACTTT.

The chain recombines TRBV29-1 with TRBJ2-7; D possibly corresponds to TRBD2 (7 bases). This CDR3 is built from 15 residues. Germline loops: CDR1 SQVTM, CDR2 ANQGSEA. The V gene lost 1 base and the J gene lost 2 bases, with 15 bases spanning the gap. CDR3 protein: CSVEALGGTTYEQYF. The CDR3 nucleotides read TGCAGCGTTGAAGCACTAGGGGGGACTACCTACGAGCAGTACTTC.

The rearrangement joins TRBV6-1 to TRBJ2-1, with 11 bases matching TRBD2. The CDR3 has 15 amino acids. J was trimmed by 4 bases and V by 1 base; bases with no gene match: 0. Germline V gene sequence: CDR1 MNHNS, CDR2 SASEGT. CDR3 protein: CASSEGLAGYNEQFF. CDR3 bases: TGTGCCAGCAGTGAAGGACTAGCGGGGTACAATGAGCAGTTCTTC.